The 18 T cell receptor beta chains below all came from one sample that was sequenced in a study of blood T cell repertoires in COVID-19. This table comes from immunoSEQ multiplex PCR, and its TCRdb copy is limited to in-frame clones, with some not included. The sample yields hundreds of thousands of clones, 65% to 90% seen once. The material sequenced was peripheral blood. Receptors originate from a man aged 45-65 years with COVID-19, enrolled during active disease.

This chain connects TRBV27 to TRBJ2-5; 7 nucleotides align to TRBD2. Trimming removed 5 bases from V and 2 bases from J; junction bases left unmatched: 11. Looked up from germline, CDR1 is MNHEY and CDR2 is SMNVEV (reference sequence). CDR3 length: 16 residues. The CDR3 bases are TGTGCCAGCAGTACCAAACTAGCGCCGAGGCAAGAGACCCAGTACTTC. It yields the protein CASSTKLAPRQETQYF.

The chain combines TRBV24-1 with TRBJ1-2; maybe TRBD1 (6 bases). V lost 5 bases to trimming and J lost 3 bases, with 18 bases between them. Germline assignment: CDR1 KGHDR and CDR2 SFDVKD. The CDR3 length is 16 residues. CDR3 protein: CATSANPRQVDYGYTF. The DNA for the CDR3 is TGTGCCACCAGTGCCAACCCCAGACAGGTTGACTATGGCTACACCTTC.

This clone has just one count. This chain connects TRBV29-1 to TRBJ2-1; TRBD1 is a possible D gene (8 bases). This CDR3 is 14 amino acids long. V lost 6 bases and J 2 bases, leaving 14 bases between the germline ends. Germline-derived CDR1 and CDR2 are SQVTM and ANQGSEA. The CDR3 is CSVWTGTTYNEQFF. The CDR3 DNA sequence: TGCAGCGTCTGGACAGGGACTACCTACAATGAGCAGTTCTTC.

The CDR3 here is CASSLSGYTYEQYF. CDR3 nucleotide sequence: TGTGCCAGCAGCTTGTCCGGGTATACCTACGAGCAGTACTTC. This chain joins TRBV5-4 and TRBJ2-7; D not certain. Germline V gives CDR1 SGHNT, CDR2 YYREEE (reference sequence). The CDR3 totals 14 residues. Trimming took 1 base from V and 2 from J, leaving 10 bases between them.

The rearrangement joins TRBV7-9 to TRBJ2-1, with TRBD2 as a possible D gene (5 bases). This CDR3 region has 15 residues. V was trimmed by 1 base and J by 8 bases, leaving 15 bases between them. Germline V gene data show CDR1 as SEHNR and CDR2 as FQNEAQ (reference sequence). The CDR3 region has the DNA TGTGCCAGCAGCTTAGTCGGTGGGAGTGGCGATGAGCAGTTCTTC. Its translation is CASSLVGGSGDEQFF.

V and J are TRBV5-8 and TRBJ1-6; 9 positions agree with TRBD1. V shed 0 bases, J shed 8 bases, and the junction held 3 bases outside the gene matches. The CDR3 is made up of 15 amino acids. CDR1 SGHTS and CDR2 YDEGEE come from the germline V gene. The CDR3 reads CASSLGTGADSPLHF. For the CDR3, the DNA is TGTGCCAGCAGCTTGGGGACAGGGGCTGATTCACCCCTCCACTTT.

The chain couples TRBV7-2 to TRBJ1-2; TRBD1 matches at 9 bases. This CDR3 spans 16 amino acids. In germline, CDR1 is SGHTA, CDR2 FQGNSA. With V trimmed by 5 bases and J by 3 bases, 10 bases remained unmatched. The CDR3 coding sequence is TGTGCCAGCAGCCTAGGACAGGGGCGGTTAGACTATGGCTACACCTTC. It codes for CASSLGQGRLDYGYTF.

This sequence joins TRBV6-6 and TRBJ1-1; possibly TRBD1 for D (6 bases). Germline V gene data show CDR1 as MNHNY and CDR2 as SVGAGI (reference sequence). V shed 2 bases and J shed 3 bases, with 10 bases lying between them. The CDR3 spans 14 residues. The CDR3 nucleotides read TGTGCCAGCAGTTACGGACAGTCCTACACTGAAGCTTTCTTT. Translated: CASSYGQSYTEAFF.

This clone turned up a few times. J is TRBJ2-3 and V is TRBV2; TRBD1 agrees at 8 bases. Germline assignment: CDR1 SNHLY and CDR2 FYNNEI. The CDR3 is made up of 15 amino acids. V lost 4 bases to trimming and J lost 1 base; unmatched junction nucleotides: 4. The CDR3 sequence: CASSGVTGGTDTQYF. The CDR3, as DNA: TGTGCCAGCAGTGGGGTGACAGGGGGCACAGATACGCAGTATTTT.

V is TRBV11-2 and J is TRBJ2-1, with TRBD1 matching 9 bases. Germline V gene sequence: CDR1 SGHAT, CDR2 FQNNGV. V lost 5 bases and J lost 6; bases outside the gene matches: 14. This CDR3 has 17 residues. CDR3 protein: CASSTRQGVSNLNEQFF. The CDR3 nucleotides read TGTGCCAGCAGCACGCGACAGGGGGTCTCCAATCTCAATGAGCAGTTCTTC.

The chain employs TRBV2 and TRBJ1-2; the D is unclear. Germline CDR1 is SNHLY and CDR2 is FYNNEI. Trimming pared 2 bases from V and 3 bases from J, leaving 7 bases between. The CDR3 covers 13 residues. The CDR3 reads CASSEQADYGYTF. Written as DNA, the CDR3 is TGTGCCAGCAGTGAACAGGCAGACTATGGCTACACCTTC.

The chain links TRBV28 to TRBJ2-7, with D unclear. The germline gives CDR1 MDHEN, CDR2 SYDVKM. The CDR3 contains 12 residues. V dropped 4 bases and J dropped 3 bases, with 7 bases sitting between them. The DNA for the CDR3 is TGTGCCAGCAGTTGGCAGGTCTACGAGCAGTACTTC. This translates into CASSWQVYEQYF.

J is TRBJ1-4 and V is TRBV4-3; D is ambiguous. CDR1 is LGHNA and CDR2 is YSLEER in the germline V gene. V gave up 0 bases and J gave up 8 bases, with 4 bases separating them. The CDR3 runs to 12 residues. For the CDR3, the DNA is TGCGCCAGCAGCCAAGATAGCGAAAAACTGTTTTTT. It yields the protein CASSQDSEKLFF.

The chain joins TRBV19 to TRBJ2-1; 8 bases fit TRBD2. Trimming cost V 2 bases and J 8 bases; bases outside gene matches: 8. The germline V gene encodes CDR1 LNHDA and CDR2 SQIVND (reference sequence). The CDR3 totals 15 residues. The CDR3 sequence is CASSISGLARDEQFF. For the CDR3, the DNA is TGTGCCAGTAGTATATCAGGACTAGCTCGCGATGAGCAGTTCTTC.

This chain links TRBV29-1 with TRBJ1-1; 9 bases map to TRBD1. The germline CDR1 and CDR2 sequences are SQVTM and ANQGSEA. The CDR3 is 14 residues long. V lost 4 bases to trimming and J lost 1 base; unmatched junction nucleotides: 4. The CDR3 DNA sequence: TGCAGCGTTGCCCGGGACAGGGCGAACACTGAAGCTTTCTTT. As protein: CSVARDRANTEAFF.

The chain combines TRBV11-2 with TRBJ1-1; 7 nucleotides align to TRBD1. CDR1 SGHAT and CDR2 FQNNGV come from the germline V gene. This CDR3 spans 14 amino acids. J lost 1 base, V lost 4 bases, and 3 bases had no gene match. The CDR3 region is CASSWGQTNTEAFF. The CDR3 nucleotides read TGTGCCAGCAGCTGGGGACAGACGAACACTGAAGCTTTCTTT.

The table lists this clone with many counts. The chain combines TRBV29-1 with TRBJ1-2, with 11 bases that match TRBD1. The CDR3 has 12 amino acids. CDR1 and CDR2 from the germline V gene are SQVTM and ANQGSEA. J lost 6 bases, V lost 7 bases, and 4 bases had no gene match. As DNA, the CDR3 is TGCAGCGGTGGACAGGGGGCACATGGCTACACCTTC. Encoded protein: CSGGQGAHGYTF.

This chain connects TRBV9 to TRBJ1-4; 8 bases are shared with TRBD1. CDR3 length equals 15 residues. V lost 1 base, J lost 5 bases, and 4 bases stayed unmatched. Per germline, CDR1 SGDLS and CDR2 YYNGEE. The CDR3 sequence: CASSVSGDRNEKLFF. The CDR3 DNA reads TGTGCCAGCAGCGTAAGTGGGGACAGGAATGAAAAACTGTTTTTT. Full variable domain (missing parts from reference TRBV9 and TRBJ1-4): DSGVTQTPKHLITATGQRVTLRCSPRSGDLSVYWYQQSLDQGLQFLIQYYNGEERAKGNILERFSAQQFPDLHSELNLSSLELGDSALYFCASSVSGDRNEKLFFGSGTQLSVL.